This T cell receptor (beta chain) was retrieved from a study of T cell repertoires in cytomegalovirus infection. TCRdb independently ran MiXCR on the reads; one entry per CDR3 protein. Found here are about 700,000 distinct CDR3 sequences, about 33% of them singletons; the top ten hold 18%. The sample holds a few counts of this clonotype. Its antigen remains unknown. The TCR was taken from a human donor in good health (CMV status not recorded). Some clones in this sample may be carry-over from other donors' samples. Source: cultured PBMCs, taken from culture after CMV antigen stimulation.

CDR3 region: CASSWHGRPQHF. CDR3 in DNA: TGTGCCAGCAGCTGGCACGGGCGGCCCCAGCATTTT. The chain joins TRBV7-2 to TRBJ1-5; no clear D gene. Trimming removed 4 bases at V and 9 bases at J, with 10 bases between. The CDR3 has 12 amino acids. CDR1 SGHTA and CDR2 FQGNSA come from the germline V gene.